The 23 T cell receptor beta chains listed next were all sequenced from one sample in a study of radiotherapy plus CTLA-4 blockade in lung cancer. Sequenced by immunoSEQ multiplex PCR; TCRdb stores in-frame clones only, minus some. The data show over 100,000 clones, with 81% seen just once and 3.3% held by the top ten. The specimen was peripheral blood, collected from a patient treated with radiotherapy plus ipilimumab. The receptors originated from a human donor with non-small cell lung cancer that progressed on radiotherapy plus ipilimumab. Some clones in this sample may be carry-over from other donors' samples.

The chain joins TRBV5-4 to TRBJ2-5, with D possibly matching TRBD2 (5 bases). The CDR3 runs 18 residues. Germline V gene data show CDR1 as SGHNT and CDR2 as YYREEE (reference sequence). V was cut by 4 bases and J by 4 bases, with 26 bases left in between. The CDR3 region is CASSLSMRVNVIGETQYF. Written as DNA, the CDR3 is TGTGCCAGCAGCCTTAGTATGAGGGTAAACGTAATCGGAGAGACCCAGTACTTC. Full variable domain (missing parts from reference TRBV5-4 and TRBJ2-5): ETGVTQSPTHLIKTRGQQVTLRCSSQSGHNTVSWYQQALGQGPQFIFQYYREEENGRGNFPPRFSGLQFPNYSSELNVNALELDDSALYLCASSLSMRVNVIGETQYFGPGTRLLVL.

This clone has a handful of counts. This CDR3 reads CASSRQGNNSPLHF. DNA for the CDR3: TGTGCCAGCAGCCGTCAGGGGAATAATTCACCCCTCCACTTT. The chain recombines TRBV2 with TRBJ1-6, with a tentative D call TRBD1 (6 bases). Germline V CDR1 and CDR2: SNHLY, FYNNEI. V was clipped by 6 bases and J by 5 bases, with 11 bases between them. The CDR3 is made up of 14 amino acids.

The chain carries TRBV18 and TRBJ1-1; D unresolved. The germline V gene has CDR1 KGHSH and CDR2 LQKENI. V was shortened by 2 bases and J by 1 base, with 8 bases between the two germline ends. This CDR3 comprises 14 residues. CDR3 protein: CASSPDTPNTEAFF. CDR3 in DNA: TGTGCCAGCTCACCAGACACGCCGAACACTGAAGCTTTCTTT.

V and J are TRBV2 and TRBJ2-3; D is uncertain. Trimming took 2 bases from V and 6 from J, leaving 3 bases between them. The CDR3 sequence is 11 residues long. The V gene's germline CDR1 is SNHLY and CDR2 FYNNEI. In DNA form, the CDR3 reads TGTGCCAGCAGTGAATATGATACGCAGTATTTT. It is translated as CASSEYDTQYF.

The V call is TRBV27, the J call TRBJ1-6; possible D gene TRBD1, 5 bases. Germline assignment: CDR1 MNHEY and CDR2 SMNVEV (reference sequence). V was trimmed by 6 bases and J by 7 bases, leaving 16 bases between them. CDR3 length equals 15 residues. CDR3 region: CASSHGTGTNSPLHF. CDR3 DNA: TGTGCCAGCAGCCACGGGACGGGTACAAATTCACCCCTCCACTTT.

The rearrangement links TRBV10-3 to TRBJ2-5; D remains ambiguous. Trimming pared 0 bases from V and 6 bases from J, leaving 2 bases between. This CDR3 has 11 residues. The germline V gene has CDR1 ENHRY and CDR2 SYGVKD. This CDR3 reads CAISESKTQYF. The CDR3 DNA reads TGTGCCATCAGTGAGTCTAAGACCCAGTACTTC.

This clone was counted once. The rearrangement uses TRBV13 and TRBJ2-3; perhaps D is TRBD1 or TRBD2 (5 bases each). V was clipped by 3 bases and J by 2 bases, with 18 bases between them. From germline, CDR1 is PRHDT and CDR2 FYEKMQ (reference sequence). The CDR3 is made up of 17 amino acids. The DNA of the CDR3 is TGTGCCAGCAGCTTTGGGCGCGGTTGGGGGATCACAGATACGCAGTATTTT. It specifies CASSFGRGWGITDTQYF. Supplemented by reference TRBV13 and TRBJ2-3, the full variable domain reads AAGVIQSPRHLIKEKRETATLKCYPIPRHDTVYWYQQGPGQDPQFLISFYEKMQSDKGSIPDRFSAQQFSDYHSELNMSSLELGDSALYFCASSFGRGWGITDTQYFGPGTRLTVL.

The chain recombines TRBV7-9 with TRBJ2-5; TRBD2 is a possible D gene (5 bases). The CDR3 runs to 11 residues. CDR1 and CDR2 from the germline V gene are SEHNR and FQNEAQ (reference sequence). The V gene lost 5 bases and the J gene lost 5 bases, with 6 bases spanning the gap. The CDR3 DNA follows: TGTGCCAGCAGCCGAGGGGAGACCCAGTACTTC. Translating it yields CASSRGETQYF.

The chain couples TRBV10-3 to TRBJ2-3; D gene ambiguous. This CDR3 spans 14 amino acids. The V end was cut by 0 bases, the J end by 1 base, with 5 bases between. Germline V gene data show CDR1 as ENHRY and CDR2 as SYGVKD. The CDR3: CAISESKGTDTQYF. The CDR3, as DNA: TGTGCCATCAGTGAGTCGAAGGGCACAGATACGCAGTATTTT.

The CDR3 region is CASSLMTSGGGTDTQYF. The CDR3 DNA sequence: TGTGCCAGCAGCCTGATGACTAGCGGGGGGGGCACAGATACGCAGTATTTT. The chain is built from TRBV7-3 and TRBJ2-3, with 14 bases lining up with TRBD2. V lost 5 bases to trimming and J lost 1 base; unmatched junction nucleotides: 5. From germline, CDR1 is SGHTA and CDR2 FQGTGA. The CDR3 is made up of 17 amino acids.

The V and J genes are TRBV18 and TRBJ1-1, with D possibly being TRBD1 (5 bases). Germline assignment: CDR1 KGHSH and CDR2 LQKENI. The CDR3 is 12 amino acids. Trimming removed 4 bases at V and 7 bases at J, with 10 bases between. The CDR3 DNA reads TGTGCCAGCTCACTTGGGACCATTGAAGCTTTCTTT. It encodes CASSLGTIEAFF.

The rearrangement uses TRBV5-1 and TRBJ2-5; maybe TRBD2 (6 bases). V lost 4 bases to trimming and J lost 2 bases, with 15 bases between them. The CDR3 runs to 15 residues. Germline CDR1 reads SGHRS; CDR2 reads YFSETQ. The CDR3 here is CASSPGGVLQETQYF. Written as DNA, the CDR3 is TGCGCCAGCAGCCCGGGCGGGGTTCTACAAGAGACCCAGTACTTC.

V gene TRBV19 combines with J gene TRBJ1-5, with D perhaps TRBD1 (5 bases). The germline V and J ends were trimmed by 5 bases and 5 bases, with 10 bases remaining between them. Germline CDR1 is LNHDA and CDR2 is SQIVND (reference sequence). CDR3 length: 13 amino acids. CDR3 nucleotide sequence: TGTGCCAGTAGTTCGGACACTTATCAGCCCCAGCATTTT. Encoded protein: CASSSDTYQPQHF. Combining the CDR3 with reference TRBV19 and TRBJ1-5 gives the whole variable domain DGGITQSPKYLFRKEGQNVTLSCEQNLNHDAMYWYRQDPGQGLRLIYYSQIVNDFQKGDIAEGYSVSREKKESFPLTVTSAQKNPTAFYLCASSSDTYQPQHFGDGTRLSIL.

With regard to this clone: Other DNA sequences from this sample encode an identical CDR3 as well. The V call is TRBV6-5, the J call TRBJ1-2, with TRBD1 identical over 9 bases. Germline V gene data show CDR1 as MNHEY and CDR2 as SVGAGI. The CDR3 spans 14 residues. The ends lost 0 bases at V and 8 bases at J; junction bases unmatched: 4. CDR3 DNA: TGTGCCAGCAGTTACTCACAGGGACAGGGAGGCTACACCTTC. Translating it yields CASSYSQGQGGYTF.

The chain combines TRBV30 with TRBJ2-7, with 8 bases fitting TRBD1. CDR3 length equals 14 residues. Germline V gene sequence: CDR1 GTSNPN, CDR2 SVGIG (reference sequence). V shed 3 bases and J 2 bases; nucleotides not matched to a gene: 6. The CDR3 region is CAWRWGTGTYEQYF. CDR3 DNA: TGTGCCTGGAGGTGGGGGACAGGAACCTACGAGCAGTACTTC.

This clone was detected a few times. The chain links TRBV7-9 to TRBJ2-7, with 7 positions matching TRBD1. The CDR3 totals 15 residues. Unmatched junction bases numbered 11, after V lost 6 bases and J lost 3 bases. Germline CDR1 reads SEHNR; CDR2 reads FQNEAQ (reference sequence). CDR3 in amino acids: CASSRPLGTVYEQYF. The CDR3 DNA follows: TGTGCCAGCAGTAGACCCTTGGGGACAGTCTACGAGCAGTACTTC. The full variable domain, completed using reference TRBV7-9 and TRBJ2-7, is DTGVSQNPRHKITKRGQNVTFRCDPISEHNRLYWYRQTLGQGPEFLTYFQNEAQLEKSRLLSDRFSAERPKGSFSTLEIQRTEQGDSAMYLCASSRPLGTVYEQYFGPGTRLTVT.

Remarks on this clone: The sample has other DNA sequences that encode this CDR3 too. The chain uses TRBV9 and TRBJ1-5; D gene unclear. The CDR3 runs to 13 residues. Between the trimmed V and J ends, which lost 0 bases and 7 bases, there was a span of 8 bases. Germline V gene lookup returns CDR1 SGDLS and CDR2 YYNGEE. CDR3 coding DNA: TGTGCCAGCAGCGTAGCTGGGAACCAGCCCCAGCATTTT. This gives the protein CASSVAGNQPQHF.

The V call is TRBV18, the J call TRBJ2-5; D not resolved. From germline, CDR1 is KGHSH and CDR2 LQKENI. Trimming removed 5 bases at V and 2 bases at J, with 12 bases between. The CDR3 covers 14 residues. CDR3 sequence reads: CASSSINTQETQYF. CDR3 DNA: TGTGCCAGCTCATCAATAAACACACAAGAGACCCAGTACTTC.

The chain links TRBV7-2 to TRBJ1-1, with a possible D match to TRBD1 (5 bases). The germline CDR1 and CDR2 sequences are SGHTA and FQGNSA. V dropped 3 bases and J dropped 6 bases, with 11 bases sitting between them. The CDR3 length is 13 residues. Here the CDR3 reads CASSFAQGAEAFF. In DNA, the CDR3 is TGTGCCAGCAGCTTCGCCCAGGGCGCTGAAGCTTTCTTT.

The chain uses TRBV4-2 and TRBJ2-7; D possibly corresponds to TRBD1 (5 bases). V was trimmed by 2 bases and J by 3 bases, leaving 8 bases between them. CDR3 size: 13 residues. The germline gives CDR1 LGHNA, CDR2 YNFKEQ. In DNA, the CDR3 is TGTGCCAGCAGCCAACACAGGAACTACGAGCAGTACTTC. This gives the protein CASSQHRNYEQYF.

CDR3 residues: CASPGGPPDNEQFF. The CDR3 nucleotides read TGTGCCAGCCCGGGGGGGCCCCCAGACAATGAGCAGTTCTTC. The chain combines TRBV7-9 with TRBJ2-1, with 8 nucleotides matching TRBD2. Trimming removed 8 bases from V and 5 bases from J; junction bases left unmatched: 8. The CDR3 covers 14 residues. Germline CDR1 is SEHNR and CDR2 is FQNEAQ (reference sequence).

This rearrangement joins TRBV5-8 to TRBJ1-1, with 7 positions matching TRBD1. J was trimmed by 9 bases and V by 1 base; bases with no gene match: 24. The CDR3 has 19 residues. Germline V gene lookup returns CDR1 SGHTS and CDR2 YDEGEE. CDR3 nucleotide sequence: TGTGCCAGCAGCTTGCTGATTGCGACAGGGTTTTTCGGTGTGGGAAAAGCTTTCTTT. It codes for CASSLLIATGFFGVGKAFF.

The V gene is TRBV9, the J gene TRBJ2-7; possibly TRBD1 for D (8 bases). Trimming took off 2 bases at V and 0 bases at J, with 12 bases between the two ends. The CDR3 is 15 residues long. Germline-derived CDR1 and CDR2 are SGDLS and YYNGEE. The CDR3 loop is CASSVGGTGSYEQYF. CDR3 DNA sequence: TGTGCCAGCAGCGTGGGGGGGACAGGCTCCTACGAGCAGTACTTC.